These 21 T cell receptor beta chains originate from one sample sequenced in a study of blood T cell repertoires in COVID-19. Assay used: immunoSEQ multiplex PCR; TCRdb lists only in-frame clones, some missing. Of under 250,000 clones listed, almost 85% are singletons. Sequenced material: peripheral blood. Source of these receptors: a man aged 50 or older with COVID-19, enrolled during active disease.

V is TRBV6-1 and J is TRBJ1-2; possible D gene TRBD1, 6 bases. CDR1 is MNHNS and CDR2 is SASEGT in the germline V gene. CDR3 length: 16 amino acids. The V and J ends lost 3 bases and 0 bases respectively, with 14 bases between them. The CDR3, as DNA: TGTGCCAGCAGTGAGTCAGCAGGGGTATCTAACTATGGCTACACCTTC. This codes for CASSESAGVSNYGYTF.

This clone has a single count. This chain links TRBV19 with TRBJ1-1; no clear D gene. The germline gives CDR1 LNHDA, CDR2 SQIVND (reference sequence). The CDR3 extends over 14 amino acids. Trimming left V 3 bases short and J 0 bases short, with 8 bases between. CDR3 residues: CASSIPNMNTEAFF. The CDR3 coding sequence is TGTGCCAGTAGTATCCCCAACATGAACACTGAAGCTTTCTTT.

V is TRBV25-1 and J is TRBJ2-7, with 10 bases identical to TRBD1. The length of the CDR3 is 17 residues. Germline V gene lookup returns CDR1 MGHDK and CDR2 SYGVNS. With V trimmed by 3 bases and J by 2 bases, 10 bases remained unmatched. This CDR3 is CASSDDRGQAIPYEQYF. The CDR3 DNA follows: TGTGCCAGCAGTGACGACAGGGGGCAGGCAATCCCCTACGAGCAGTACTTC.

CDR3 DNA: TGCGCCAGCAGTCCCCACCCCCCTGGTCGGGAGGGTACTGAAGCTTTCTTT. This gives the protein CASSPHPPGREGTEAFF. This chain uses TRBV23-1 with TRBJ1-1, with D unclear. TRBV23-1 is reported as an ORF; its role is uncertain. The CDR3 runs to 17 residues. V lost 4 bases, J lost 5 bases, and 23 bases lay in between.

This clone occurred a few times. CDR3 DNA: TGCGCCAGCAGCCAAGATCCCGACAGGGTATTTGAAAAACTGTTTTTT. This encodes CASSQDPDRVFEKLFF. The J gene is TRBJ1-4, the V gene TRBV4-1, with TRBD1 matching over 7 bases. The V and J ends lost 0 bases and 7 bases, in that order; junction bases with no gene match: 8. Germline values: CDR1 MGHRA, CDR2 YSYEKL. The CDR3 totals 16 residues.

V gene TRBV7-9 combines with J gene TRBJ1-5; 7 bases are shared with TRBD1. V lost 0 bases and J lost 5; bases outside the gene matches: 7. Germline V gene lookup returns CDR1 SEHNR and CDR2 FQNEAQ (reference sequence). This CDR3 region has 16 residues. For the CDR3, the DNA is TGTGCCAGCAGCTTAGCTGCAGACCAGGGGGATCAGCCCCAGCATTTT. It codes for CASSLAADQGDQPQHF.

The J gene is TRBJ2-3, the V gene TRBV11-3; weak D call: TRBD1 (5 bases). Germline CDR1 reads SGHNT; CDR2 reads YENEEA. CDR3 length equals 16 residues. Between the trimmed V and J ends, which lost 0 bases and 1 base, there was a span of 11 bases. CDR3 protein: CASSLDAGPRTDTQYF. The CDR3 DNA follows: TGTGCCAGCAGCTTAGATGCAGGGCCCCGCACAGATACGCAGTATTTT.

V gene TRBV18 combines with J gene TRBJ2-7; perhaps TRBD2 as D (6 bases). Trimming stripped 6 bases from V and 7 bases from J, with 19 bases between. CDR1 and CDR2 from the germline V gene are KGHSH and LQKENI. The CDR3 has 14 amino acids. The CDR3 DNA is TGTGCCAGCTCTCCTCCGGCAGTTGGAGGGGAGCAGTACTTC. Translation: CASSPPAVGGEQYF.

This clone came up many times. This rearrangement joins TRBV6-5 to TRBJ1-5; perhaps TRBD1 as D (5 bases). The V gene's germline CDR1 is MNHEY and CDR2 SVGAGI. There are 14 residues in the CDR3. V shed 7 bases and J shed 3 bases, with 13 bases lying between them. The CDR3 DNA follows: TGTGCCAGCAAACCAGACAGTAACAATCAGCCCCAGCATTTT. It encodes CASKPDSNNQPQHF.

This clone has a single count. This chain joins TRBV3-1 (or the pseudogene TRBV3-2) and TRBJ2-5; 8 positions agree with TRBD2. The CDR3 has 13 amino acids. Trimming removed 6 bases from V and 7 bases from J; junction bases left unmatched: 7. Germline V gene sequence: CDR1 LGHDT, CDR2 YNNKEL (reference sequence). CDR3 protein: CASSPLAGRTQYF. CDR3 nucleotides: TGTGCCAGCAGTCCCCTAGCGGGTCGGACCCAGTACTTC.

The gene calls are TRBV10-1 and TRBJ1-2; 8 bases agree with TRBD1. Germline lookup yields CDR1 WNHNN and CDR2 SYGVQD (reference sequence). The CDR3 runs 15 residues. The J segment lost 4 bases and the V segment lost 4 bases, leaving 8 bases of the junction unmatched. CDR3 amino acids: CASSASPTGVYGYTF. CDR3 sequence (DNA): TGCGCCAGCAGTGCGTCCCCGACAGGGGTCTATGGCTACACCTTC.

This clone was picked up one time. This chain links TRBV6-4 with TRBJ1-4, with D hard to call. V lost 3 bases and J 3 bases, leaving 5 bases between the germline ends. This CDR3 region has 13 residues. Per the germline V gene, CDR1 is MRHNA and CDR2 is SNTAGT. CDR3 amino acids: CASSEYANEKLFF. The CDR3 nucleotides read TGTGCCAGCAGTGAATATGCTAATGAAAAACTGTTTTTT.

The rearrangement joins TRBV3-1 (or the pseudogene TRBV3-2) to TRBJ2-7; maybe TRBD2 (5 bases). The CDR3 length is 18 residues. Germline V gene data show CDR1 as LGHDT and CDR2 as YNNKEL (reference sequence). V lost 4 bases and J lost 2, with 24 bases in between. The CDR3 DNA reads as TGTGCCAGCAGCCGGGCCAGTGGTGGACGTGTGACTACCTACGAGCAGTACTTC. As protein: CASSRASGGRVTTYEQYF.

The CDR3 here is CASSRREGRGEAFF. CDR3 DNA: TGTGCCAGCAGCCGTAGGGAGGGCCGGGGCGAAGCTTTCTTT. The rearrangement uses TRBV9 and TRBJ1-1, with a weak D call TRBD1 (5 bases). The CDR3 runs to 14 residues. Germline V gene data show CDR1 as SGDLS and CDR2 as YYNGEE. The V and J ends lost 4 bases and 8 bases respectively, with 18 bases between them. The full variable domain, rest sourced from reference TRBV9 and TRBJ1-1, is DSGVTQTPKHLITATGQRVTLRCSPRSGDLSVYWYQQSLDQGLQFLIQYYNGEERAKGNILERFSAQQFPDLHSELNLSSLELGDSALYFCASSRREGRGEAFFGQGTRLTVV.

J is TRBJ1-1 and V is TRBV7-3; D remains unclear. Germline V gene data show CDR1 as SGHTA and CDR2 as FQGTGA. This CDR3 comprises 16 residues. The V gene lost 0 bases and the J gene lost 0 bases, with 11 bases spanning the gap. The CDR3 reads CASSLTSGVMNTEAFF. The CDR3 region has the DNA TGTGCCAGCAGCTTAACGAGCGGGGTAATGAACACTGAAGCTTTCTTT.

This chain joins TRBV24-1 and TRBJ2-3; D may be TRBD1 (6 bases). V lost 2 bases to trimming and J lost 0 bases, with 11 bases between them. Germline V gene data show CDR1 as KGHDR and CDR2 as SFDVKD. This CDR3 comprises 16 residues. Written as DNA, the CDR3 is TGTGCCACCAGTGATTCCCAGGGGATAAGCACAGATACGCAGTATTTT. Translating gives CATSDSQGISTDTQYF.

The CDR3 loop reads CASSLDLAEKLFF. CDR3 DNA: TGTGCCAGCAGCTTAGATCTGGCTGAAAAACTGTTTTTT. The rearrangement uses TRBV11-2 and TRBJ1-4; D is unresolved. Germline V CDR1 and CDR2: SGHAT, FQNNGV. The CDR3 runs to 13 residues. With 0 bases removed from V and 7 bases from J, the gap between germline ends came to 6 bases.

Concerning this clone: Sequence at one end of the junction differs from germline and may be a read error. This chain links TRBV12-3 or TRBV12-4 with TRBJ1-2, with 8 bases fitting TRBD1. There are 12 residues in the CDR3. The CDR3 loop reads CASSLARGQVHF. CDR3 coding DNA: TGTGCCAGCAGTTTAGCCAGGGGGCAGGTCCACTTC.

The CDR3, as DNA: TGTGCCAGCAGCTCCCCGGGACAGAGGAGTGGCTACACCTTC. Residues: CASSSPGQRSGYTF. This sequence joins TRBV5-6 and TRBJ1-2; 7 bases align to TRBD1. The germline V gene encodes CDR1 SGHDT and CDR2 YYEEEE. The V and J ends lost 3 bases and 7 bases, in that order; junction bases with no gene match: 9. The CDR3 is 14 amino acids. Drawing the rest from reference TRBV5-6 and TRBJ1-2, the complete variable domain is DAGVTQSPTHLIKTRGQQVTLRCSPKSGHDTVSWYQQALGQGPQFIFQYYEEEERQRGNFPDRFSGHQFPNYSSELNVNALLLGDSALYLCASSSPGQRSGYTFGSGTRLTVV.

This rearrangement joins TRBV4-1 to TRBJ2-2; 8 nucleotides agree with TRBD2. This CDR3 has 18 residues. The V gene end was trimmed by 0 bases and the J gene end by 4 bases; junction bases not matched to a gene: 10. Germline lookup yields CDR1 MGHRA and CDR2 YSYEKL. The CDR3 nucleotides read TGCGCCAGCAGCCAAGACCGGGAACTAGCGGTGATCACCGGGGAGCTGTTTTTT. Translated: CASSQDRELAVITGELFF.

The rearrangement uses TRBV19 and TRBJ1-5; D is ambiguous. Per germline, CDR1 LNHDA and CDR2 SQIVND (reference sequence). The CDR3 runs 13 residues. V lost 3 bases, J lost 7 bases, and 10 bases lay in between. DNA of the CDR3: TGTGCCAGTAGTATTGACCGGGTCCAGCCCCAGCATTTT. Its translation: CASSIDRVQPQHF.